The clone carrying this TCR beta chain was picked up a small number of times. The antigen remains undetermined. The CDR3 is 14 residues long. CDR1 and CDR2 (germline): SGHTS, YDEGEE. Unmatched junction bases numbered 6, after V lost 9 bases and J lost 0 bases. The sample comes from a study of cytomegalovirus exposure and HLA in healthy donors. Study-level findings and limits: With high specificity and sensitivity, the classifier reportedly diagnosed cytomegalovirus status.

The donors (healthy individuals) were bone marrow donors. PCR involved 60 Vbeta and 13 Jbeta primers. Study processing details: An analysis performed later counted around 80 million unique TCR beta chains (approximately 12 million of them shared). Here immunoSEQ multiplex PCR was the method, and the copy in TCRdb shows in-frame clones only, minus some. V, J and clone size are taken as reported in that table, and D and trimming were inferred from the DNA itself. The top ten hold less than 3% of the sample, which has 130,000 or so clones, about 70% seen once. The receptor comes from a woman between 40 and 55 years old in good health and CMV-seronegative. The V and J genes are TRBV5-8 and TRBJ1-1, with TRBD1 identical over 9 bases. Sequences were obtained from PBMCs. CDR3 region: CATNRGRLNTEAFF. CDR3 nucleotides: TGTGCCACCAACAGGGGGCGATTGAACACTGAAGCTTTCTTT.